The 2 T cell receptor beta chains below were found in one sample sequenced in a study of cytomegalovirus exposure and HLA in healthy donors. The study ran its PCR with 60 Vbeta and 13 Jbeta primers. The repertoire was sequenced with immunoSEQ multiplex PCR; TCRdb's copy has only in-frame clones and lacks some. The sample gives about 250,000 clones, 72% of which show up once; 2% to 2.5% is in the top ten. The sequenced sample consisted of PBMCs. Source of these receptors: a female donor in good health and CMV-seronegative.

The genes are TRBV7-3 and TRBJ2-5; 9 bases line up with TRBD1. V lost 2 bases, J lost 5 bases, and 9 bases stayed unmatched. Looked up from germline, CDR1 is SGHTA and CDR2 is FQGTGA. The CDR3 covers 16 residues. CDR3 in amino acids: CASSLSFRDRDETQYF. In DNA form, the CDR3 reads TGTGCCAGCAGCTTATCCTTCCGGGACAGGGATGAGACCCAGTACTTC.

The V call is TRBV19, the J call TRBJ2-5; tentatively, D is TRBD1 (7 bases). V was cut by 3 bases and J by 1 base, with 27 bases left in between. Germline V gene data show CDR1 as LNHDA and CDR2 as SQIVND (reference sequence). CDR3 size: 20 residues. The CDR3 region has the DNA TGTGCCAGTAGTATCGGACCGCGGGGACAGACACAACCCCTCCAAGAGACCCAGTACTTC. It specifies CASSIGPRGQTQPLQETQYF.